Listed here are 24 T cell receptor beta chains from one sample, sequenced in a study of cytomegalovirus exposure and HLA in healthy donors. PCR was performed using 60 Vbeta and 13 Jbeta primers. Some clones are missing from TCRdb's copy, which holds only in-frame ones; the method was immunoSEQ multiplex PCR. This sample has some 120,000 clones, with over 60% found just once. The sample consisted of PBMCs. Receptor source: a woman in her 30s in good health and CMV-seronegative.

This clone has only one observation. The chain recombines TRBV2 with TRBJ1-2; D may be TRBD1 (5 bases). Germline V CDR1 and CDR2: SNHLY, FYNNEI. CDR3 size: 15 residues. V shed 4 bases and J shed 4 bases, with 16 bases lying between them. CDR3 bases: TGTGCCAGCAGTGCGTCCCAGGGCAGAGGCTATGGCTACACCTTC. It is translated as CASSASQGRGYGYTF.

This sequence joins TRBV4-3 and TRBJ2-1; TRBD1 matches at 9 bases. CDR1 and CDR2 from the germline V gene are LGHNA and YSLEER. The CDR3 is 18 amino acids. Losses at the gene ends were 0 bases for V and 0 bases for J; bases not matched to a gene: 6. The CDR3: CASSQEGQGMSSYNEQFF. For the CDR3, the DNA is TGCGCCAGCAGCCAAGAGGGACAGGGAATGAGCTCCTACAATGAGCAGTTCTTC.

This clone was seen a few times. This chain uses TRBV7-3 with TRBJ2-2; TRBD2 might be the D (6 bases). Trimming stripped 5 bases from V and 4 bases from J, with 20 bases between. Germline V gene data show CDR1 as SGHTA and CDR2 as FQGTGA. This CDR3 is built from 17 residues. CDR3 loop: CASSLIRSSEPTGELFF. Written as DNA, the CDR3 is TGTGCCAGCAGCCTCATTCGTTCTAGCGAGCCCACCGGGGAGCTGTTTTTT.

The chain has TRBV27 and TRBJ1-2, with TRBD1 matching 9 bases. With 4 bases clipped from V and 7 bases from J, the junction kept 7 bases outside the gene matches. The CDR3 covers 14 residues. Germline V gene lookup returns CDR1 MNHEY and CDR2 SMNVEV (reference sequence). CDR3 amino acids: CASSWQQGAGGYTF. The DNA for the CDR3 is TGTGCCAGCAGTTGGCAACAGGGGGCGGGTGGCTACACCTTC.

The chain uses TRBV7-9 and TRBJ2-3; 13 bases map to TRBD2. The CDR3 contains 14 residues. CDR1 and CDR2 from the germline V gene are SEHNR and FQNEAQ (reference sequence). J gave up 7 bases and V 7 bases, and 5 bases lay outside the gene matches. The CDR3 sequence is CASTSGTSGNTQYF. CDR3 coding DNA: TGTGCCAGCACCTCCGGGACTAGCGGGAATACGCAGTATTTT.

V and J are TRBV6-5 and TRBJ1-2; D unresolved. Germline CDR1 MNHEY, CDR2 SVGAGI. The CDR3 consists of 13 residues. V dropped 5 bases and J dropped 9 bases, with 16 bases sitting between them. CDR3 nucleotides: TGTGCCAGCAGTAGACGGGTCGGGGAAAGCTACACCTTC. It specifies CASSRRVGESYTF.

This chain connects TRBV18 to TRBJ1-1; 8 bases line up with TRBD1. The germline V gene has CDR1 KGHSH and CDR2 LQKENI. This CDR3 contains 12 residues. With 2 bases clipped from V and 7 bases from J, the junction kept 0 bases outside the gene matches. CDR3 DNA sequence: TGTGCCAGCTCACCAGGGACAGGTGAAGCTTTCTTT. Amino acid sequence: CASSPGTGEAFF.

This chain uses TRBV4-1 with TRBJ2-1; 10 bases are shared with TRBD2. This CDR3 comprises 16 residues. Germline CDR1 reads MGHRA; CDR2 reads YSYEKL. V lost 2 bases, J lost 9 bases, and 10 bases stayed unmatched. In DNA form, the CDR3 reads TGCGCCAGCAGCCAACTTCTAGCGGGAGAGCGGGGTGAGCAGTTCTTC. Translating gives CASSQLLAGERGEQFF.

The chain is built from TRBV29-1 and TRBJ1-2, with 8 bases aligning to TRBD1. This CDR3 has 12 residues. Trimming at V came to 7 bases and at J to 6 bases, leaving 7 bases not matched to a gene. Per germline, CDR1 SQVTM and CDR2 ANQGSEA. The CDR3 region is CSATGDWDGYTF. CDR3 DNA: TGCAGCGCGACAGGGGATTGGGATGGCTACACCTTC. The variable domain in full, completed from reference TRBV29-1 and TRBJ1-2, reads SAVISQKPSRDICQRGTSLTIQCQVDSQVTMMFWYRQQPGQSLTLIATANQGSEATYESGFVIDKFPISRPNLTFSTLTVSNMSPEDSSIYLCSATGDWDGYTFGSGTRLTVV.

The J gene is TRBJ1-3, the V gene TRBV28; D possibly corresponds to TRBD1 (6 bases). This CDR3 has 15 amino acids. CDR1 and CDR2 from the germline V gene are MDHEN and SYDVKM. V lost 5 bases and J 0 bases, leaving 11 bases between the germline ends. CDR3 loop: CASSQGTISGNTIYF. The CDR3 DNA reads TGTGCCAGCAGTCAGGGGACAATCTCTGGAAACACCATATATTTT.

This clone was recorded once. The chain combines TRBV5-6 with TRBJ2-2, with a tentative D call TRBD2 (5 bases). V was cut by 2 bases and J by 0 bases, with 5 bases left in between. The CDR3 totals 14 residues. Germline V gives CDR1 SGHDT, CDR2 YYEEEE. The chain's CDR3 is CASSFGANTGELFF. For the CDR3, the DNA is TGTGCCAGCAGCTTCGGGGCGAACACCGGGGAGCTGTTTTTT.

The sample holds a few counts of this clone. This chain connects TRBV9 to TRBJ2-1; TRBD2 might be the D (6 bases). The CDR3 extends over 15 amino acids. V shed 0 bases and J shed 6 bases, with 13 bases lying between them. The V gene's germline CDR1 is SGDLS and CDR2 YYNGEE. CDR3 loop: CASSVDGGNFNEQFF. In nucleotides, the CDR3 is TGTGCCAGCAGCGTAGATGGCGGGAACTTCAATGAGCAGTTCTTC.

V usage is TRBV7-9 and J usage is TRBJ1-1; D perhaps matches TRBD1 (6 bases). Germline V gene sequence: CDR1 SEHNR, CDR2 FQNEAQ (reference sequence). The V end was cut by 1 base, the J end by 2 bases, with 17 bases between. The CDR3 sequence is 17 residues long. In DNA form, the CDR3 reads TGTGCCAGCAGCTTAGGGTTTTCGGGGGGGACAAACACTGAAGCTTTCTTT. This translates into CASSLGFSGGTNTEAFF.

This chain links TRBV27 with TRBJ2-3; 12 bases are shared with TRBD2. V trimming: 5 bases; J trimming: 7 bases; junction bases outside the gene matches: 10. Germline CDR1 is MNHEY and CDR2 is SMNVEV (reference sequence). The CDR3 loop spans 16 amino acids. CDR3 region: CASSLNGLAGLNTQYF. CDR3 coding DNA: TGTGCCAGCAGTCTTAATGGACTAGCGGGATTAAATACGCAGTATTTT.

V is TRBV7-2 and J is TRBJ2-7; TRBD2 aligns across 9 bases. The CDR3 spans 16 residues. Trimming removed 0 bases from V and 2 bases from J; junction bases left unmatched: 5. In germline, CDR1 is SGHTA, CDR2 FQGNSA. The CDR3, as DNA: TGTGCCAGCAGCTTAGCGTCGACTAGCGGAACCTACGAGCAGTACTTC. It is translated as CASSLASTSGTYEQYF.

This clone came up once. A read error may account for a junction end that differs from germline. The chain uses TRBV7-8 and TRBJ2-3, with 7 bases fitting TRBD2. Germline V gene data show CDR1 as SGHVS and CDR2 as FQNEAQ. The CDR3 is made up of 13 amino acids. DNA for the CDR3: TGTGCCAGCAGCTTAGCGCTGGGGGGGAGAGGGGATTTT. This sequence encodes CASSLALGGRGDF.

This clone turned up a few times. V gene TRBV5-6 combines with J gene TRBJ2-7; TRBD1 aligns across 11 bases. J was trimmed by 3 bases and V by 4 bases; bases with no gene match: 3. This CDR3 region has 14 residues. Germline V lookup: CDR1 SGHDT, CDR2 YYEEEE. CDR3 DNA: TGTGCCAGCAGCCCCGGGACAGGGGGCTACGAGCAGTACTTC. Residues: CASSPGTGGYEQYF.

This rearrangement joins TRBV27 to TRBJ1-2; 10 nucleotides line up with TRBD1. The CDR3 contains 12 residues. Germline loops: CDR1 MNHEY, CDR2 SMNVEV (reference sequence). V lost 6 bases, J lost 8 bases, and 3 bases stayed unmatched. The CDR3 DNA follows: TGTGCCAGCAGGACAGGGGGCGGCGGCTACACCTTC. Its translation: CASRTGGGGYTF.

This chain joins TRBV5-1 and TRBJ1-4, with 8 bases that match TRBD1. With V trimmed by 4 bases and J by 4 bases, 3 bases remained unmatched. This CDR3 is 14 amino acids long. Germline V lookup: CDR1 SGHRS, CDR2 YFSETQ. As DNA, the CDR3 is TGCGCCAGCAGCCCCGACAGGGGTAATGAAAAACTGTTTTTT. Amino acids: CASSPDRGNEKLFF.

In its sample, this clone was seen a few times. This chain uses TRBV5-1 with TRBJ1-5; D unclear. The CDR3 covers 16 residues. V lost 0 bases to trimming and J lost 6 bases, with 16 bases between them. Looked up from germline, CDR1 is SGHRS and CDR2 is YFSETQ. The CDR3 DNA sequence: TGCGCCAGCAGCTTGGATGGCCCTGCGCTAGGTCAGCCCCAGCATTTT. Protein: CASSLDGPALGQPQHF.

The chain employs TRBV2 and TRBJ2-6; 9 bases are shared with TRBD1. CDR1 and CDR2 from the germline V gene are SNHLY and FYNNEI. The junction had 6 bases not matched to a gene; V was cut back by 7 bases and J by 2 bases. The CDR3 runs to 16 residues. CDR3 amino acids: CASIKDRGAGANVLTF. CDR3 nucleotides: TGTGCCAGCATTAAGGACAGGGGTGCTGGGGCCAACGTCCTGACTTTC.

The chain links TRBV18 to TRBJ2-5; TRBD1 agrees at 9 bases. V lost 4 bases, J lost 0 bases, and 12 bases stayed unmatched. CDR1 is KGHSH and CDR2 is LQKENI in the germline V gene. The CDR3 loop spans 18 amino acids. The CDR3 sequence is CASSLPPRTGDNQETQYF. The CDR3 DNA sequence: TGTGCCAGCTCACTCCCCCCAAGGACAGGGGATAACCAAGAGACCCAGTACTTC.

The rearrangement joins TRBV9 to TRBJ2-3; TRBD2 agrees at 9 bases. The CDR3 is 15 residues long. In germline, CDR1 is SGDLS, CDR2 YYNGEE. The trim removed 3 bases at V and 2 bases at J, leaving 4 bases unmatched. The DNA for the CDR3 is TGTGCCAGCAGCGAAGCGGGAGGATTCACAGATACGCAGTATTTT. Protein sequence: CASSEAGGFTDTQYF.

The genes are TRBV2 and TRBJ2-7, with D possibly matching TRBD2 (5 bases). Between the trimmed V and J ends, which lost 9 bases and 1 base, there was a span of 16 bases. The CDR3 is 14 amino acids. Looked up from germline, CDR1 is SNHLY and CDR2 is FYNNEI. In DNA, the CDR3 is TGTGCCAGAACTGTCTGGACTGAGTCCTACGAGCAGTACTTC. Translating it yields CARTVWTESYEQYF.